Below, 5 T cell receptor beta chains from the same sample are listed, as sequenced in a study of T cells in Graves' hyperthyroidism and ophthalmopathy. Regions amplified from RNA transcripts were the TCR beta CDR3 regions. TCR CDR3 underwent first-round RT-PCR with the HTBI primer set. TCRdb independently ran MiXCR on the multiplex PCR reads; one entry per CDR3 protein. The sample includes around 520,000 distinct CDR3 sequences, about 15% seen only once; the top ten take 14%. Specimen: blood. The receptors here all came from a woman aged 35 to 49 with Graves' hyperthyroidism.

As to this clonotype: One end of the junction varies from germline; a read error may be responsible. The V and J genes are TRBV19 and TRBJ1-1; no clear D. The CDR3 length is 18 residues. CDR1 is LNHDA and CDR2 is SQIVND in the germline V gene (reference sequence). For the CDR3, the DNA is TGTGCCAGTGACCCCGGGCGGATGATTTATCGTCCCAACACTGAAGCTCTCTTT. The encoded protein is CASDPGRMIYRPNTEALF.

The chain links TRBV5-4 to TRBJ2-3; 10 bases match TRBD1. Germline CDR1 is SGHNT and CDR2 is YYREEE (reference sequence). With 5 bases clipped from V and 5 bases from J, the junction kept 8 bases outside the gene matches. This CDR3 has 15 amino acids. This chain's CDR3 is CASRPGQGRRDTQYF. DNA for the CDR3: TGTGCCAGCAGACCGGGACAGGGGAGGAGAGATACGCAGTATTTT.

Many counts were recorded for this clonotype. The chain joins TRBV27 to TRBJ2-1, with 9 bases matching TRBD2. CDR3 length: 17 residues. Germline V gives CDR1 MNHEY, CDR2 SMNVEV (reference sequence). Trimming removed 5 bases from V and 2 bases from J; junction bases left unmatched: 10. The CDR3 DNA reads as TGTGCCAGCAGTCCTCAAACAGGCGGGAGGGCCTACAATGAGCAGTTCTTC. Protein: CASSPQTGGRAYNEQFF.

The rearrangement uses TRBV25-1 and TRBJ1-5; tentatively, D is TRBD1 (6 bases). There are 19 residues in the CDR3. Germline-derived CDR1 and CDR2 are MGHDK and SYGVNS. Trimming stripped 1 base from V and 0 bases from J, with 19 bases between. The CDR3 protein is CASSESTPGQGFSNQPQHF. In DNA form, the CDR3 reads TGTGCCAGCAGTGAATCCACCCCGGGACAAGGGTTTAGCAATCAGCCCCAGCATTTT.

A few counts support this clonotype. The V and J genes are TRBV28 and TRBJ2-7, with 9 bases fitting TRBD1. This CDR3 is 16 amino acids long. In germline, CDR1 is MDHEN, CDR2 SYDVKM. J lost 4 bases, V lost 6 bases, and 13 bases had no gene match. CDR3 amino acids: CASSPRGTGRPYEQYF. In nucleotides, the CDR3 is TGTGCCAGCAGCCCGAGGGGGACAGGGAGACCGTACGAGCAGTACTTC.